This T cell receptor beta chain comes out of a study of T cells in localized non-small cell lung cancer. Findings and limits, study-wide: Adjacent uninvolved lung had the highest clonality, suggesting focused antigen responses.

The data were produced by immunoSEQ multiplex PCR, yet TCRdb's version contains in-frame clones alone and is incomplete. Among about 33,000 clones listed, 90% were seen once. As to this clone: Its antigen is undetermined.

Trimming left V 4 bases short and J 4 bases short, with 11 bases between. CDR3 length: 13 amino acids. Germline V gene sequence: CDR1 MDHEN, CDR2 SYDVKM. This clonotype originated in a man between 40 and 70 years old with stage I lung adenocarcinoma. This chain connects TRBV28 to TRBJ2-7, with TRBD2 as a possible D gene (6 bases). The sample was peripheral blood, taken before any cancer treatment. CDR3 region: CASSSGLRYEQYF. The CDR3 nucleotides read TGTGCCAGCAGTTCGGGACTCCGTTACGAGCAGTACTTC.